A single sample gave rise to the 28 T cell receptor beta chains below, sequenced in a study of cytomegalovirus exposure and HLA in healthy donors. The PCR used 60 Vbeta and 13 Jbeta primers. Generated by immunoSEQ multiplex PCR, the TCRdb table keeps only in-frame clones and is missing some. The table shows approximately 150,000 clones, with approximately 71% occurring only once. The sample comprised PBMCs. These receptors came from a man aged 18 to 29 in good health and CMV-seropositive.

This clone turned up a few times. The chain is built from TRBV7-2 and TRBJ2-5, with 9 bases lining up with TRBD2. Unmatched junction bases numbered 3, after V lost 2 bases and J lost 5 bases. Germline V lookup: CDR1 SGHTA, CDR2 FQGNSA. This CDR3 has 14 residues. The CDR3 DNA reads TGTGCCAGCAGCTTAATAGCGGGAGACGAGACCCAGTACTTC. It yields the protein CASSLIAGDETQYF. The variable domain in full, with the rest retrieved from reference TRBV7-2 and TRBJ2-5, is GAGVSQSPSNKVTEKGKDVELRCDPISGHTALYWYRQSLGQGLEFLIYFQGNSAPDKSGLPSDRFSAERTGGSVSTLTIQRTQQEDSAVYLCASSLIAGDETQYFGPGTRLLVL.

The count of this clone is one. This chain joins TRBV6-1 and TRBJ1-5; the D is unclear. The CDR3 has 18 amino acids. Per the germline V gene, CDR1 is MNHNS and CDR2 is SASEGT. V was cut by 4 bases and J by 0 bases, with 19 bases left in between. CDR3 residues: CASSGAQGSQYSNQPQHF. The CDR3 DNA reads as TGTGCCAGCAGTGGGGCCCAAGGGAGTCAGTATAGCAATCAGCCCCAGCATTTT.

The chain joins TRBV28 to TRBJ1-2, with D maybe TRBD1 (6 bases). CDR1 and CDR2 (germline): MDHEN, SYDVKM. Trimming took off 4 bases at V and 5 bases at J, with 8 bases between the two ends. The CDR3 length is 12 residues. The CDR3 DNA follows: TGTGCCAGCAGTTCGGACAGATATGGCTACACCTTC. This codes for CASSSDRYGYTF.

CDR3 nucleotides: TGTGCCAGTAGTATGCGGGGCGAGACCTCCTACGAGCAGTACTTC. It yields the protein CASSMRGETSYEQYF. V is TRBV19 and J is TRBJ2-7; a possible D gene is TRBD2 (6 bases). Trimming took 3 bases from V and 0 from J, leaving 12 bases between them. The germline V gene has CDR1 LNHDA and CDR2 SQIVND (reference sequence). The CDR3 runs to 15 residues.

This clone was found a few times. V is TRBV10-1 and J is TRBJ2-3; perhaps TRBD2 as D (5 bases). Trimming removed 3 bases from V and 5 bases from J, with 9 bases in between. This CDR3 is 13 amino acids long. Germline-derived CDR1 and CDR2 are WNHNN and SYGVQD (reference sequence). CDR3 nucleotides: TGCGCCAGCAGTGATGGTGAGGGAGATACGCAGTATTTT. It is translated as CASSDGEGDTQYF.

CDR3 protein: CAIGQGTSYEQYF. CDR3 in DNA: TGTGCCATAGGACAGGGAACATCCTACGAGCAGTACTTC. The chain carries TRBV6-1 and TRBJ2-7, with TRBD1 identical over 8 bases. The CDR3 totals 13 residues. The J segment lost 1 base and the V segment lost 10 bases, leaving 6 bases of the junction unmatched. CDR1 is MNHNS and CDR2 is SASEGT in the germline V gene.

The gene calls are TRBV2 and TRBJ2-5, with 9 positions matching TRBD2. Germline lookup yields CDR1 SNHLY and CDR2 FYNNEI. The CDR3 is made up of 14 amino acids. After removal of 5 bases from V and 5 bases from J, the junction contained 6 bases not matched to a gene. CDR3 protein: CASSLAGEYETQYF. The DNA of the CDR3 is TGTGCCAGCAGTTTAGCGGGAGAATATGAGACCCAGTACTTC. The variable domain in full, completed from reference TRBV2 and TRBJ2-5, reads EPEVTQTPSHQVTQMGQEVILRCVPISNHLYFYWYRQILGQKVEFLVSFYNNEISEKSEIFDDQFSVERPDGSNFTLKIRSTKLEDSAMYFCASSLAGEYETQYFGPGTRLLVL.

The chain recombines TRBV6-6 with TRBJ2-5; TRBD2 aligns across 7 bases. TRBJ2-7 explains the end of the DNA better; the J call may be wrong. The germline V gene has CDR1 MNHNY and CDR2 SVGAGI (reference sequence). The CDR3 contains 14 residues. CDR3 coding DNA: TGTGCCAGCACCCACGGGGAGGGAACCAACGAGCAGTACTTC. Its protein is CASTHGEGTNEQYF.

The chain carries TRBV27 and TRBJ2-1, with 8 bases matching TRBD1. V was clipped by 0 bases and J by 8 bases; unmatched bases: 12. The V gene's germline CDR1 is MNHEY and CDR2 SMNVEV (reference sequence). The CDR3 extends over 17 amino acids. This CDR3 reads CASSLSKRHRGDDEQFF. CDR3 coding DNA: TGTGCCAGCAGTTTATCGAAGCGGCACAGGGGGGACGATGAGCAGTTCTTC.

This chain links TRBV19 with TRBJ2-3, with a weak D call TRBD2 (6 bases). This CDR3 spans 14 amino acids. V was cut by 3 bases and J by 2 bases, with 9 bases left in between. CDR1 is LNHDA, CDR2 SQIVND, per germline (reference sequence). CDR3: CASSIGTYTDTQYF. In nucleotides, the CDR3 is TGTGCCAGTAGTATCGGGACTTACACAGATACGCAGTATTTT. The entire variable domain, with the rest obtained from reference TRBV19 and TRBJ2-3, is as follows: DGGITQSPKYLFRKEGQNVTLSCEQNLNHDAMYWYRQDPGQGLRLIYYSQIVNDFQKGDIAEGYSVSREKKESFPLTVTSAQKNPTAFYLCASSIGTYTDTQYFGPGTRLTVL.

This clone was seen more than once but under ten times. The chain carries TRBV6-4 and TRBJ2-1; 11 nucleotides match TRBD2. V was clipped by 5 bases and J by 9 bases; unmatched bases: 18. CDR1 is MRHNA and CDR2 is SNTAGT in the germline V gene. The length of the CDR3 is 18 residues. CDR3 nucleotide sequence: TGTGCCAGCAGTCCTGGACCCGGGACTAGCGGATCAATCGGTGAGCAGTTCTTC. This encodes CASSPGPGTSGSIGEQFF.

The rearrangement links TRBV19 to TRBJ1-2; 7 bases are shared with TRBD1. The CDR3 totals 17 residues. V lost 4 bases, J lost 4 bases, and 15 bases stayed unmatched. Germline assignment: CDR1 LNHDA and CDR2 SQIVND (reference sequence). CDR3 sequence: CASSRGWLDRESYGYTF. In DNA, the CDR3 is TGTGCCAGTAGTAGAGGCTGGCTCGACAGGGAGTCCTATGGCTACACCTTC. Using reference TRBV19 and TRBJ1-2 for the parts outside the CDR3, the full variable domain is DGGITQSPKYLFRKEGQNVTLSCEQNLNHDAMYWYRQDPGQGLRLIYYSQIVNDFQKGDIAEGYSVSREKKESFPLTVTSAQKNPTAFYLCASSRGWLDRESYGYTFGSGTRLTVV.

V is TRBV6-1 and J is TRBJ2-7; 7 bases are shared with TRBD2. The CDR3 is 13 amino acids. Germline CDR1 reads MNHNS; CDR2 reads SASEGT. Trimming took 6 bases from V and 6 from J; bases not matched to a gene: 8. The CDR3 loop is CASRDLGRGEQYF. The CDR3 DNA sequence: TGTGCCAGCAGGGACTTAGGGAGGGGCGAGCAGTACTTC.

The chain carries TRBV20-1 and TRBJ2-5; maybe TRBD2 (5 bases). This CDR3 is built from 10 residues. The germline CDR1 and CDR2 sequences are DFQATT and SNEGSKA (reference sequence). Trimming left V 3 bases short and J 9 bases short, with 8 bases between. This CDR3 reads CSASLGAQYF. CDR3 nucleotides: TGCAGTGCTAGTCTCGGGGCCCAGTACTTC.

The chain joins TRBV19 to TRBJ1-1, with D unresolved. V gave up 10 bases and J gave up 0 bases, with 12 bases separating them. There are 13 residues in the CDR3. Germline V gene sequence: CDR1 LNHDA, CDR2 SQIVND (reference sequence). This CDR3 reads CATSGQLNTEAFF. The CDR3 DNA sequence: TGTGCCACAAGCGGGCAGTTGAACACTGAAGCTTTCTTT.

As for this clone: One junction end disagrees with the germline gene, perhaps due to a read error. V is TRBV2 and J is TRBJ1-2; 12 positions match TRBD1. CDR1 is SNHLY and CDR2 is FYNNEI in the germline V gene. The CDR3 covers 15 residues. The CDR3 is CASSEGQGATYGYPF. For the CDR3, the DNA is TGTGCCAGCAGTGAGGGACAGGGGGCGACCTATGGCTACCCCTTC.

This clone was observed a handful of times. The CDR3: CASSLNMDRASEQYF. The CDR3 DNA follows: TGTGCCAGCAGCTTGAACATGGACAGGGCCTCCGAGCAGTACTTC. The gene calls are TRBV5-5 and TRBJ2-7; TRBD1 matches at 8 bases. J was trimmed by 6 bases and V by 1 base; bases with no gene match: 9. This CDR3 region has 15 residues. CDR1 and CDR2 from the germline V gene are SGHKS and YYEKEE (reference sequence).

The CDR3 nucleotides are TGTGCCAGCAGTTTAAGACAGGCGGATACTGAAGCTTTCTTT. It codes for CASSLRQADTEAFF. The J gene is TRBJ1-1, the V gene TRBV27, with D possibly being TRBD1 (6 bases). The CDR3 has 14 amino acids. Germline-derived CDR1 and CDR2 are MNHEY and SMNVEV (reference sequence). V dropped 2 bases and J dropped 5 bases, with 12 bases sitting between them.

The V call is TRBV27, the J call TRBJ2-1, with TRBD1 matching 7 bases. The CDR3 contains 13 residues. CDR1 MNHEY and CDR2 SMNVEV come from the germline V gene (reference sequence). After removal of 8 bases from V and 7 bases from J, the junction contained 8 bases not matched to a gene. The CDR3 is CASGWTGGNEQFF. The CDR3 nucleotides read TGTGCCAGCGGATGGACAGGCGGAAATGAGCAGTTCTTC.

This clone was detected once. In nucleotides, the CDR3 is TGTGCCAGCAGCTTTGGACAGGAGAACTATGGCTACACCTTC. Protein product: CASSFGQENYGYTF. V usage is TRBV5-4 and J usage is TRBJ1-2; 7 bases match TRBD1. There are 14 residues in the CDR3. CDR1 and CDR2 from the germline V gene are SGHNT and YYREEE (reference sequence). The ends lost 2 bases at V and 2 bases at J; junction bases unmatched: 3.

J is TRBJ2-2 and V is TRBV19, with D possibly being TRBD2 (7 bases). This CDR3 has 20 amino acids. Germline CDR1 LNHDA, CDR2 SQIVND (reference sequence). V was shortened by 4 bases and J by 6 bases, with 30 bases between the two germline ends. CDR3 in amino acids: CASSNVGGPLSRVLAGELFF. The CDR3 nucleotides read TGTGCCAGTAGTAATGTCGGGGGGCCGCTGAGTCGGGTGTTGGCCGGGGAGCTGTTTTTT. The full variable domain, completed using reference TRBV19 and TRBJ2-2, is DGGITQSPKYLFRKEGQNVTLSCEQNLNHDAMYWYRQDPGQGLRLIYYSQIVNDFQKGDIAEGYSVSREKKESFPLTVTSAQKNPTAFYLCASSNVGGPLSRVLAGELFFGEGSRLTVL.

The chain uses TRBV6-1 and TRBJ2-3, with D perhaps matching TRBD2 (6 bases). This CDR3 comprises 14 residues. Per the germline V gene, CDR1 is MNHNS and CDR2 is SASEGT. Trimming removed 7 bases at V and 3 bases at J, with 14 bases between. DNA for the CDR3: TGTGCCAGCACCCTTAGCGGTGGAACAGATACGCAGTATTTT. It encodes CASTLSGGTDTQYF.

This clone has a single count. Written as DNA, the CDR3 is TGCGCCAGCAGCCCCAGGGGCTCGACTAGCGGGAGTTCTGGGGCCAACGTCCTGACTTTC. As protein: CASSPRGSTSGSSGANVLTF. The chain employs TRBV5-1 and TRBJ2-6; TRBD2 agrees at 12 bases. Germline-derived CDR1 and CDR2 are SGHRS and YFSETQ. V was clipped by 4 bases and J by 1 base; unmatched bases: 12. This CDR3 is 20 amino acids long.

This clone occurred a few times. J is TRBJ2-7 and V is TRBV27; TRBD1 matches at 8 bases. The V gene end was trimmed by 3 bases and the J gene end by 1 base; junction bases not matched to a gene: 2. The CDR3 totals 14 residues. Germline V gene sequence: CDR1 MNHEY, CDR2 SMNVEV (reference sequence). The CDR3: CASSFYRGSYEQYF. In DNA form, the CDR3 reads TGTGCCAGCAGTTTCTACAGGGGGTCCTACGAGCAGTACTTC.

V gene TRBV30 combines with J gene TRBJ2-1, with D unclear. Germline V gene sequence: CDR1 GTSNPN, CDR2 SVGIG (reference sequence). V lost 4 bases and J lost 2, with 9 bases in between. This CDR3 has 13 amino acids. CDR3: CAWTTEPYNEQFF. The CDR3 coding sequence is TGTGCCTGGACTACAGAGCCCTACAATGAGCAGTTCTTC.

The CDR3, as DNA: TGTGCCAGCAGCTTGTGGTCCAAGGGGGGGGAGACCCAGTACTTC. Translated, it gives CASSLWSKGGETQYF. This sequence joins TRBV5-4 and TRBJ2-5, with TRBD2 as a possible D gene (7 bases). This CDR3 is built from 15 residues. The germline gives CDR1 SGHNT, CDR2 YYREEE (reference sequence). V was clipped by 1 base and J by 5 bases, with 15 bases between them.

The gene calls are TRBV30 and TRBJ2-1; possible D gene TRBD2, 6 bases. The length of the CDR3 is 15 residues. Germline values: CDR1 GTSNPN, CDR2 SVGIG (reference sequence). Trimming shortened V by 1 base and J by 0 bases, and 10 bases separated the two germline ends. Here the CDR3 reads CAWSDLDYSYNEQFF. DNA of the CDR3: TGTGCCTGGAGTGACCTGGACTACTCCTACAATGAGCAGTTCTTC. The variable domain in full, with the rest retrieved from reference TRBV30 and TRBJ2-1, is SQTIHQWPATLVQPVGSPLSLECTVEGTSNPNLYWYRQAAGRGLQLLFYSVGIGQISSEVPQNLSASRPQDRQFILSSKKLLLSDSGFYLCAWSDLDYSYNEQFFGPGTRLTVL.

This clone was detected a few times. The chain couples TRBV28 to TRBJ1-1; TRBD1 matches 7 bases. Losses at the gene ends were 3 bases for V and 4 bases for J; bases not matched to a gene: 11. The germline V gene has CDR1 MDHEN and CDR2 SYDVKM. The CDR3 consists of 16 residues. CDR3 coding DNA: TGTGCCAGCAGTTTTGGAGGGGGCGAGCTCCCCACTGAAGCTTTCTTT. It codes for CASSFGGGELPTEAFF.